The 19 T cell receptor beta chains below were found in one sample sequenced in a study of cytomegalovirus exposure and HLA in healthy donors. Vbeta (60) and Jbeta (13) primers were used in the PCR. Sequenced by immunoSEQ multiplex PCR; TCRdb stores in-frame clones only, minus some. The table lists about 180,000 clones, around 82% of them singletons. Sequenced sample: PBMCs. The source of these receptors is a woman between 50 and 59 years old in good health and CMV-seropositive.

This rearrangement joins TRBV6-1 to TRBJ1-5, with D tentatively TRBD1 (6 bases). V was trimmed by 6 bases and J by 3 bases, leaving 9 bases between them. The CDR3 has 13 residues. Germline CDR1 reads MNHNS; CDR2 reads SASEGT. In DNA form, the CDR3 reads TGTGCCAGCAGGCACAGGGACAATCAGCCCCAGCATTTT. It yields the protein CASRHRDNQPQHF.

The chain has TRBV5-6 and TRBJ1-4; 7 bases match TRBD1. CDR1 SGHDT and CDR2 YYEEEE come from the germline V gene. After removal of 1 base from V and 0 bases from J, the junction contained 6 bases not matched to a gene. The CDR3 consists of 17 residues. The CDR3 loop reads CASSLRFGQATNEKLFF. CDR3 in DNA: TGTGCCAGCAGCTTGCGCTTCGGACAGGCAACTAATGAAAAACTGTTTTTT.

This clone has a single count. The chain is built from TRBV4-2 and TRBJ2-7; 9 bases are shared with TRBD2. With 0 bases clipped from V and 3 bases from J, the junction kept 18 bases outside the gene matches. CDR1 and CDR2 (germline): LGHNA, YNFKEQ. This CDR3 region has 20 residues. Written as DNA, the CDR3 is TGTGCCAGCAGCCAAGATAGGGGTAGCGGGGGCCTGCCTCAATTCTACGAGCAGTACTTC. Translating it yields CASSQDRGSGGLPQFYEQYF.

The chain couples TRBV13 to TRBJ1-2, with 7 nucleotides matching TRBD1. The V segment lost 5 bases and the J segment 8 bases; nucleotides outside the gene matches: 8. The CDR3 contains 13 residues. From germline, CDR1 is PRHDT and CDR2 FYEKMQ (reference sequence). CDR3 DNA: TGTGCCAGCAGCCAGGGGGGATTTAGGGGCTACACCTTC. As protein: CASSQGGFRGYTF.

Only a few counts were recorded for this clone. The chain uses TRBV7-8 and TRBJ2-1; D is unresolved. Germline lookup yields CDR1 SGHVS and CDR2 FQNEAQ. V lost 1 base and J lost 5, with 6 bases in between. The CDR3 covers 13 residues. The CDR3 sequence: CASSLDVDNEQFF. For the CDR3, the DNA is TGTGCCAGCAGCTTAGATGTCGACAATGAGCAGTTCTTC.

The chain has TRBV7-9 and TRBJ2-7, with unresolved D. Trimming shortened V by 5 bases and J by 3 bases, and 8 bases separated the two germline ends. The CDR3 consists of 12 residues. CDR1 is SEHNR, CDR2 FQNEAQ, per germline (reference sequence). This CDR3 is CASSPNIYEQYF. CDR3 in DNA: TGTGCCAGCAGCCCCAACATCTACGAGCAGTACTTC.

This clone was seen a single time. The CDR3 loop reads CASSQDQGYEQYF. The DNA for the CDR3 is TGCGCCAGCAGCCAAGATCAGGGCTACGAGCAGTACTTC. The J gene is TRBJ2-7, the V gene TRBV4-1; tentative D call: TRBD1 (5 bases). Germline V gene lookup returns CDR1 MGHRA and CDR2 YSYEKL. The CDR3 runs 13 residues. Trimming took 0 bases from V and 3 from J, leaving 6 bases between them.

Only a few counts were recorded for this clone. This chain links TRBV6-5 with TRBJ1-1; 8 nucleotides match TRBD1. J lost 2 bases, V lost 2 bases, and 4 bases had no gene match. Per germline, CDR1 MNHEY and CDR2 SVGAGI. The CDR3 spans 15 residues. For the CDR3, the DNA is TGTGCCAGCAGTTACGGGACAGGAACTAACACTGAAGCTTTCTTT. It specifies CASSYGTGTNTEAFF.

The chain employs TRBV30 and TRBJ1-1; D gene unclear. V lost 8 bases and J lost 3, with 7 bases in between. The CDR3 sequence is 10 residues long. Germline CDR1 is GTSNPN and CDR2 is SVGIG (reference sequence). The CDR3 DNA reads as TGTGCCCTTGAGGACACTGAAGCTTTCTTT. It codes for CALEDTEAFF.

This chain connects TRBV13 to TRBJ1-2; D gene unclear. Germline V gene data show CDR1 as PRHDT and CDR2 as FYEKMQ (reference sequence). Between the trimmed V and J ends, which lost 6 bases and 0 bases, there was a span of 11 bases. The length of the CDR3 is 14 residues. The CDR3 sequence is CASSARRTNYGYTF. Written as DNA, the CDR3 is TGTGCCAGCAGTGCCAGGCGTACTAACTATGGCTACACCTTC.

The rearrangement links TRBV13 to TRBJ2-3, with 11 bases fitting TRBD2. Trimming cost V 0 bases and J 0 bases; bases outside gene matches: 8. Germline CDR1 is PRHDT and CDR2 is FYEKMQ (reference sequence). The length of the CDR3 is 19 residues. CDR3 in DNA: TGTGCCAGCAGCTTAGGCGTCCTAGCGGGGGGACCAAGCACAGATACGCAGTATTTT. Protein sequence: CASSLGVLAGGPSTDTQYF.

This sequence joins TRBV7-6 and TRBJ1-3; TRBD1 might be the D (6 bases). Trimming cost V 5 bases and J 0 bases, with 17 bases left between them. CDR3 size: 17 residues. Germline lookup yields CDR1 SGHVS and CDR2 FNYEAQ. As DNA, the CDR3 is TGTGCCAGCAGCACTCAGACAGGCCCCAGCTCTGGAAACACCATATATTTT. Translating gives CASSTQTGPSSGNTIYF.

The chain carries TRBV7-2 and TRBJ1-3; 7 nucleotides line up with TRBD1. The DNA matches TRBJ2-2 better at its end, which makes the J call doubtful. This CDR3 has 16 residues. The germline CDR1 and CDR2 sequences are SGHTA and FQGNSA. The CDR3 region is CASSLARQGWTGELFF. In DNA form, the CDR3 reads TGTGCCAGCAGCTTAGCCCGACAGGGATGGACCGGGGAGCTGTTTTTT.

The chain recombines TRBV4-2 with TRBJ1-6, with 7 positions matching TRBD1. This CDR3 is 15 amino acids long. Trimming cost V 1 base and J 6 bases; bases outside gene matches: 3. Germline V CDR1 and CDR2: LGHNA, YNFKEQ. CDR3 nucleotides: TGTGCCAGCAGCCAAGCGACAGGGCGTAATTCACCCCTCCACTTT. This sequence encodes CASSQATGRNSPLHF.

This clone was seen only a few times. The rearrangement joins TRBV6-1 to TRBJ2-3, with 7 bases matching TRBD1. Germline V gene data show CDR1 as MNHNS and CDR2 as SASEGT. This CDR3 has 15 residues. The ends lost 5 bases at V and 0 bases at J; junction bases unmatched: 5. For the CDR3, the DNA is TGTGCCAGCAGTAAGGGACAGTATAGCACAGATACGCAGTATTTT. Amino acid sequence: CASSKGQYSTDTQYF.

This clone was seen more than once but under ten times. The DNA of the CDR3 is TGTGCCAGCAGTCTCTTTGGACTAGCGAACACCGGGGAGCTGTTTTTT. Amino acids: CASSLFGLANTGELFF. The chain joins TRBV2 to TRBJ2-2; 7 nucleotides line up with TRBD2. CDR3 length equals 16 residues. The V segment lost 5 bases and the J segment 0 bases; nucleotides outside the gene matches: 6. Germline CDR1 reads SNHLY; CDR2 reads FYNNEI.

The chain uses TRBV10-3 and TRBJ2-5; 7 nucleotides line up with TRBD2. This CDR3 comprises 14 residues. Trimming at V came to 8 bases and at J to 1 base, leaving 7 bases not matched to a gene. The germline V gene encodes CDR1 ENHRY and CDR2 SYGVKD. The DNA of the CDR3 is TGTGCCATCGGCAGCGGGATCCTCCAAGAGACCCAGTACTTC. It translates to CAIGSGILQETQYF.

Details on this clone: The sample has other DNA sequences that encode this CDR3 too. The genes are TRBV10-3 and TRBJ1-2; no clear D gene. The V end was cut by 6 bases, the J end by 2 bases, with 13 bases between. The length of the CDR3 is 14 residues. Per the germline V gene, CDR1 is ENHRY and CDR2 is SYGVKD. For the CDR3, the DNA is TGTGCCATCAGCCACCGGAGTGAAAACTATGGCTACACCTTC. Its translation: CAISHRSENYGYTF.

CDR3 bases: TGTGCCAGCAGCGTATCAGGCAGGGCAGGACCCTACGAGCAGTACTTC. It specifies CASSVSGRAGPYEQYF. This chain connects TRBV9 to TRBJ2-7; a weak D match, TRBD1 (5 bases). This CDR3 has 16 amino acids. Trimming shortened V by 1 base and J by 2 bases, and 16 bases separated the two germline ends. Germline lookup yields CDR1 SGDLS and CDR2 YYNGEE.